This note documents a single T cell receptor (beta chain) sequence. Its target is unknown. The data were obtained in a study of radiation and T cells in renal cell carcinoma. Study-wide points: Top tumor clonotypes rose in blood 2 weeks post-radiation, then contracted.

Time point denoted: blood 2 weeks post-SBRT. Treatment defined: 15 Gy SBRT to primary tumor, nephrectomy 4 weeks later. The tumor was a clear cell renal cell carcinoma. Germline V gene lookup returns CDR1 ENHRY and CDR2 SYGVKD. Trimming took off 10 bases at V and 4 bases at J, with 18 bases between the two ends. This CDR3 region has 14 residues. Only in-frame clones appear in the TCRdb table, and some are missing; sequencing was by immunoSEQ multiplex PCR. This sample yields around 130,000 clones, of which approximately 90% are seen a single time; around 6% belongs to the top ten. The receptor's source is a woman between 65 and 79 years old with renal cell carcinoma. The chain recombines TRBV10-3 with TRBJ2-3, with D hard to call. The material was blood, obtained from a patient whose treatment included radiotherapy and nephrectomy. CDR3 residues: CASSPAVGADTQYF. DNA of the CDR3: TGTGCCAGCTCGCCGGCGGTTGGGGCAGATACGCAGTATTTT.